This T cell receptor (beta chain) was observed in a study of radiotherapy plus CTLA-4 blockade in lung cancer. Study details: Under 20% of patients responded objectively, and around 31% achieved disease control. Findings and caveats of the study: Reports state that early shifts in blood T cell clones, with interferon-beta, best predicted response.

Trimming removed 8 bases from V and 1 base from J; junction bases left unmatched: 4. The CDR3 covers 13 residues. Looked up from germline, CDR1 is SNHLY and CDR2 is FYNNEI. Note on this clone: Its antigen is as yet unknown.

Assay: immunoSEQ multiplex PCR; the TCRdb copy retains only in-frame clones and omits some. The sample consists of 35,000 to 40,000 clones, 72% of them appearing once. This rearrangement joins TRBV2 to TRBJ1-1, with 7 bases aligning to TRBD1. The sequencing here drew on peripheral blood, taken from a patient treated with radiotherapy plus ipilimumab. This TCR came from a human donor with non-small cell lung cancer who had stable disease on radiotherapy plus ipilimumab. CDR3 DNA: TGTGCCAGCGAGGGACAGTCGAACACTGAAGCTTTCTTT. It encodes CASEGQSNTEAFF.